This paragraph reports one T cell receptor (beta chain). The repertoire was sequenced with immunoSEQ multiplex PCR; TCRdb's copy has only in-frame clones and lacks some. This sample has 250,000 to 350,000 clones, with approximately 79% found just once. These data belong to a study of cytotoxic CD8 clonotypes in ibrutinib-treated CLL. Trimming removed 4 bases from V and 6 bases from J, with 15 bases in between. Looked up from germline, CDR1 is SGHDT and CDR2 is YYEEEE. This CDR3 region has 14 residues. Sequenced here: PBMCs, sampled at disease progression, from a patient treated with ibrutinib. The TCR comes from a human donor with chronic lymphocytic leukemia. The V gene is TRBV5-6, the J gene TRBJ2-3; D not certain. In DNA form, the CDR3 reads TGTGCCAGCAGCCAGGAGATTAAGTCGGATACGCAGTATTTT. It is translated as CASSQEIKSDTQYF. The full variable domain, rest sourced from reference TRBV5-6 and TRBJ2-3, is DAGVTQSPTHLIKTRGQQVTLRCSPKSGHDTVSWYQQALGQGPQFIFQYYEEEERQRGNFPDRFSGHQFPNYSSELNVNALLLGDSALYLCASSQEIKSDTQYFGPGTRLTVL.